The 18 T cell receptor beta chains below come from one sample, sequenced in a study of blood T cell repertoires in COVID-19 (dated by TCRdb to between 2020 and 2021). The method was the immunoSEQ multiplex PCR assay. TCRdb took over this immuneACCESS table, retaining in-frame rearrangements with V and J assigned. Such tables are incomplete; in checked studies, under half of the missing clones stem from an unresolved V gene, and the remainder is unexplained. In all, the sample holds some 200,000 clones, and over 75% of those were seen once. Approximately 6.1% of the sample comes from the top ten. The specimen sequenced was peripheral blood. All receptors come from a man at least 80 years old with acute or convalescent COVID-19.

J is TRBJ2-2 and V is TRBV27; TRBD1 might be the D (5 bases). The V gene lost 1 base and the J gene lost 4 bases, with 16 bases spanning the gap. CDR1 is MNHEY and CDR2 is SMNVEV in the germline V gene (reference sequence). The length of the CDR3 is 17 residues. CDR3 sequence reads: CASSLLGQGWGTGELFF. The CDR3 DNA is TGTGCCAGCAGTTTATTGGGGCAGGGATGGGGCACCGGGGAGCTGTTTTTT.

The chain links TRBV6-5 to TRBJ2-3; D might be TRBD1 (6 bases). Trimming pared 4 bases from V and 4 bases from J, leaving 15 bases between. The germline V gene encodes CDR1 MNHEY and CDR2 SVGAGI. The CDR3 sequence is 15 residues long. The CDR3 loop is CASSLAGPGADTQYF. In DNA, the CDR3 is TGTGCCAGCAGTTTAGCCGGACCAGGGGCAGATACGCAGTATTTT.

The genes are TRBV6-5 and TRBJ2-2, with 7 bases identical to TRBD1. CDR1 is MNHEY and CDR2 is SVGAGI in the germline V gene. After removal of 5 bases from V and 3 bases from J, the junction contained 6 bases not matched to a gene. The CDR3 spans 15 residues. This chain's CDR3 is CASSTRGSYTGELFF. CDR3 coding DNA: TGTGCCAGCAGTACCAGGGGGTCGTACACCGGGGAGCTGTTTTTT.

This sequence joins TRBV2 and TRBJ1-2, with TRBD1 matching 10 bases. This CDR3 has 15 amino acids. Germline V gene sequence: CDR1 SNHLY, CDR2 FYNNEI. The V segment lost 7 bases and the J segment 5 bases; nucleotides outside the gene matches: 10. CDR3 protein: CASTPTGTGVYGYTF. In DNA form, the CDR3 reads TGTGCCAGCACCCCAACCGGGACAGGGGTATATGGCTACACCTTC.

The V gene is TRBV2, the J gene TRBJ1-2; maybe TRBD1 (6 bases). Trimming cost V 6 bases and J 4 bases, with 15 bases left between them. Germline CDR1 is SNHLY and CDR2 is FYNNEI. The CDR3 consists of 14 residues. The CDR3 nucleotides read TGTGCCAGCAGCCTCAGACAGGACCCCTATGGCTACACCTTC. Amino acids: CASSLRQDPYGYTF.

The rearrangement uses TRBV19 and TRBJ1-3, with D unclear. V lost 8 bases to trimming and J lost 0 bases, with 11 bases between them. This CDR3 spans 14 amino acids. CDR1 LNHDA and CDR2 SQIVND come from the germline V gene (reference sequence). Here the CDR3 DNA reads TGTGCCAGTTCGGGTTATTTCTCTGGAAACACCATATATTTT. Encoded protein: CASSGYFSGNTIYF.

The sample holds one count of this clone. This chain connects TRBV5-1 to TRBJ2-1; 13 bases match TRBD2. Germline V gene lookup returns CDR1 SGHRS and CDR2 YFSETQ. The CDR3 is 15 residues long. Trimming took 7 bases from V and 5 from J; bases not matched to a gene: 6. CDR3 amino acids: CASLKGLAGNNEQFF. In DNA form, the CDR3 reads TGCGCCAGCCTAAAGGGACTAGCGGGGAACAATGAGCAGTTCTTC. Variable domain in full (rest from reference TRBV5-1 and TRBJ2-1): KAGVTQTPRYLIKTRGQQVTLSCSPISGHRSVSWYQQTPGQGLQFLFEYFSETQRNKGNFPGRFSGRQFSNSRSEMNVSTLELGDSALYLCASLKGLAGNNEQFFGPGTRLTVL.

The gene calls are TRBV9 and TRBJ2-3, with D unclear. Germline loops: CDR1 SGDLS, CDR2 YYNGEE. V was pared by 2 bases and J by 4 bases, with 8 bases between. This CDR3 is built from 13 residues. DNA for the CDR3: TGTGCCAGCAGCGTCCTGCAGTCAGATACGCAGTATTTT. Translation: CASSVLQSDTQYF. Looking up the rest from reference TRBV9 and TRBJ2-3 gives the full variable domain: DSGVTQTPKHLITATGQRVTLRCSPRSGDLSVYWYQQSLDQGLQFLIQYYNGEERAKGNILERFSAQQFPDLHSELNLSSLELGDSALYFCASSVLQSDTQYFGPGTRLTVL.

The chain has TRBV14 and TRBJ2-1; 8 nucleotides line up with TRBD1. The V gene's germline CDR1 is SGHDN and CDR2 FVKESK. This CDR3 comprises 17 residues. V shed 0 bases and J 9 bases; nucleotides not matched to a gene: 13. The CDR3: CASSQEVGQGRQSEQFF. CDR3 coding DNA: TGTGCCAGCAGCCAAGAGGTCGGACAGGGCAGACAAAGTGAGCAGTTCTTC.

This clone was detected a few times. The genes are TRBV2 and TRBJ2-7; 14 bases are a match to TRBD2. The V gene end was trimmed by 3 bases and the J gene end by 7 bases; junction bases not matched to a gene: 5. From germline, CDR1 is SNHLY and CDR2 FYNNEI. The CDR3 runs 15 residues. The CDR3 region is CASSDPGLAGVEQYV. CDR3 DNA sequence: TGTGCCAGCAGTGATCCGGGACTAGCGGGAGTGGAGCAGTACGTC.

The CDR3: CASNSGLRDYGYTF. The CDR3 coding sequence is TGTGCCAGCAACTCGGGACTTCGAGACTATGGCTACACCTTC. V and J are TRBV13 and TRBJ1-2; D is perhaps TRBD1 (5 bases). V gave up 7 bases and J gave up 3 bases, with 15 bases separating them. The CDR3 sequence is 14 residues long. Germline V gene sequence: CDR1 PRHDT, CDR2 FYEKMQ (reference sequence).

As DNA, the CDR3 is TGTGCCAGCAGCCAACTCCCTCGACTCGGTCGGGACAATGAGCAGTTCTTC. As protein: CASSQLPRLGRDNEQFF. The chain combines TRBV3-1 (or the pseudogene TRBV3-2) with TRBJ2-1, with D hard to call. The germline gives CDR1 LGHDT, CDR2 YNNKEL (reference sequence). With 2 bases removed from V and 5 bases from J, the gap between germline ends came to 19 bases. This CDR3 region has 17 residues.

This chain connects TRBV7-9 to TRBJ2-3; maybe TRBD2 (5 bases). The germline CDR1 and CDR2 sequences are SEHNR and FQNEAQ (reference sequence). The CDR3 consists of 16 residues. Trimming shortened V by 5 bases and J by 2 bases, and 17 bases separated the two germline ends. DNA for the CDR3: TGTGCCAGCAGCCCCCTCCGGCTAGCCCACACAGATACGCAGTATTTT. Translation: CASSPLRLAHTDTQYF.

CDR3 residues: CASSDPGQGNTGELFF. The CDR3 DNA reads TGCGCCAGCAGTGATCCGGGACAGGGTAACACCGGGGAGCTGTTTTTT. The chain couples TRBV10-1 to TRBJ2-2; 9 positions match TRBD1. CDR3 size: 16 residues. Trimming took 3 bases from V and 2 from J; bases not matched to a gene: 4. CDR1 is WNHNN and CDR2 is SYGVQD in the germline V gene (reference sequence).

This clone occurred a few times. The rearrangement joins TRBV11-2 to TRBJ1-1; 8 bases map to TRBD1. Germline values: CDR1 SGHAT, CDR2 FQNNGV. J lost 3 bases, V lost 4 bases, and 4 bases had no gene match. This CDR3 has 14 residues. CDR3 sequence: CASSYGQGHTEAFF. CDR3 coding DNA: TGTGCCAGCAGCTACGGACAGGGTCACACTGAAGCTTTCTTT.

V is TRBV9 and J is TRBJ2-1; 9 bases are shared with TRBD2. Germline-derived CDR1 and CDR2 are SGDLS and YYNGEE. V lost 0 bases, J lost 6 bases, and 7 bases stayed unmatched. The CDR3 runs to 16 residues. The CDR3 DNA is TGTGCCAGCAGCGTAGGGGTTAGCGGGAGTTCCAATGAGCAGTTCTTC. Translated: CASSVGVSGSSNEQFF.

V and J are TRBV7-2 and TRBJ1-4; 9 bases agree with TRBD1. Unmatched junction bases numbered 3, after V lost 5 bases and J lost 11 bases. Germline V CDR1 and CDR2: SGHTA, FQGNSA. This CDR3 is 12 amino acids long. CDR3 nucleotide sequence: TGTGCCAGCAGCCTACAGGGGGCCAAACTGTTTTTT. Encoded protein: CASSLQGAKLFF. Full variable domain (rest looked up from reference TRBV7-2 and TRBJ1-4): GAGVSQSPSNKVTEKGKDVELRCDPISGHTALYWYRQSLGQGLEFLIYFQGNSAPDKSGLPSDRFSAERTGGSVSTLTIQRTQQEDSAVYLCASSLQGAKLFFGSGTQLSVL.

V usage is TRBV27 and J usage is TRBJ1-5; 9 positions match TRBD1. CDR3 length: 16 amino acids. J gave up 7 bases and V 0 bases, and 7 bases lay outside the gene matches. In germline, CDR1 is MNHEY, CDR2 SMNVEV (reference sequence). The DNA for the CDR3 is TGTGCCAGCAGTTTATCCAAGGACAGGGGATTACAGCCCCAGCATTTT. It is translated as CASSLSKDRGLQPQHF.